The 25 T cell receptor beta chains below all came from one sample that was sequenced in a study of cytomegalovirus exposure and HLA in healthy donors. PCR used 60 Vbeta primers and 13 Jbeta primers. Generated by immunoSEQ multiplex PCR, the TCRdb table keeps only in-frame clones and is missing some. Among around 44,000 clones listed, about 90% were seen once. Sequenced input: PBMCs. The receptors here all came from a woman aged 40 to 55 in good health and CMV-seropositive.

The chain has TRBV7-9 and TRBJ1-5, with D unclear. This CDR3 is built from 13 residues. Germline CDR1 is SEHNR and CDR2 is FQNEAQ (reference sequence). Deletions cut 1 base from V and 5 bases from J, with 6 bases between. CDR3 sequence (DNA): TGTGCCAGCAGCTTAGACGCGGATCAGCCCCAGCATTTT. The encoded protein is CASSLDADQPQHF.

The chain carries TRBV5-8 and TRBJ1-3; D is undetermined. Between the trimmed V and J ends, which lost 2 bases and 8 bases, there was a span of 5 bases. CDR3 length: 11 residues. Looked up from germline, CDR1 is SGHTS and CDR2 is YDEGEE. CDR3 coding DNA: TGTGCCAGCAGCTTTGAGGACACCATATATTTT. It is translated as CASSFEDTIYF.

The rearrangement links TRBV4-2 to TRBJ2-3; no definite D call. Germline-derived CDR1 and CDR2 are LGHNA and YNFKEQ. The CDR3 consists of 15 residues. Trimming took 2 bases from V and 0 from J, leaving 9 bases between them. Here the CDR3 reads CASSQLVQSTDTQYF. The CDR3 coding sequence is TGTGCCAGCAGCCAATTAGTACAGAGCACAGATACGCAGTATTTT.

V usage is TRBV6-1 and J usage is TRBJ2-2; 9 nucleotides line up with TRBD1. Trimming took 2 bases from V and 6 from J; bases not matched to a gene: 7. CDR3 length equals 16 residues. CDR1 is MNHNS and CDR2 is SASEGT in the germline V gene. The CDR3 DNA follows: TGTGCCAGCAGTGAACGAAGGGACAGGGTCCCCGGGGAGCTGTTTTTT. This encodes CASSERRDRVPGELFF.

CDR3 nucleotides: TGTGCCAGCAGACCCGGGGGTAGAAATCCCCCTCCCGGTGAGCAGTTCTTC. Protein: CASRPGGRNPPPGEQFF. This sequence joins TRBV9 and TRBJ2-1, with D possibly being TRBD2 (6 bases). The CDR3 length is 17 residues. The germline V gene encodes CDR1 SGDLS and CDR2 YYNGEE. Trimming pared 5 bases from V and 9 bases from J, leaving 27 bases between.

CDR3 bases: TGTGCCAGCAGCAACCGGGGGGGCCCGATCGGGGAGCTGTTTTTT. Amino acid sequence: CASSNRGGPIGELFF. The V gene is TRBV7-9, the J gene TRBJ2-2, with TRBD2 matching 8 bases. V shed 5 bases, J shed 7 bases, and the junction held 9 bases outside the gene matches. Per germline, CDR1 SEHNR and CDR2 FQNEAQ (reference sequence). The CDR3 is made up of 15 amino acids.

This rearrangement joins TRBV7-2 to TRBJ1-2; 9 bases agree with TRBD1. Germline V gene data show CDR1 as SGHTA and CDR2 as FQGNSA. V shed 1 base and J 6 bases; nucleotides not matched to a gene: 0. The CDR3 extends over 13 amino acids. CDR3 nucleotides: TGTGCCAGCAGCTTAGGGACAGGGGATGGCTACACCTTC. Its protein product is CASSLGTGDGYTF.

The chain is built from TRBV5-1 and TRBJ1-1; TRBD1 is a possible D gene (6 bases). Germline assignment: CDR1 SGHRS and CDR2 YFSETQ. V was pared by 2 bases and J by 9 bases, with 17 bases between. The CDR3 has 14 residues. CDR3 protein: CASSLSFGQTQAFF. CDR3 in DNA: TGCGCCAGCAGCTTATCTTTTGGACAGACTCAAGCTTTCTTT.

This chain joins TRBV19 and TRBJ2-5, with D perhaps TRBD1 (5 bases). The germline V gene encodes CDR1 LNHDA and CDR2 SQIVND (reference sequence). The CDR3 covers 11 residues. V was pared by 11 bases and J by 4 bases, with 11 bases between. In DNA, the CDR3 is TGTGCCCCAGGGCCCCGAGAGACCCAGTACTTC. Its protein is CAPGPRETQYF.

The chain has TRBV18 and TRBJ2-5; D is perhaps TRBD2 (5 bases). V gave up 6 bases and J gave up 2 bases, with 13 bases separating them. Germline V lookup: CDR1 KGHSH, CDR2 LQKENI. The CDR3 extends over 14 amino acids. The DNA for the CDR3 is TGTGCCAGCTCTCGCGGGCAGGAGCAAGAGACCCAGTACTTC. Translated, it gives CASSRGQEQETQYF.

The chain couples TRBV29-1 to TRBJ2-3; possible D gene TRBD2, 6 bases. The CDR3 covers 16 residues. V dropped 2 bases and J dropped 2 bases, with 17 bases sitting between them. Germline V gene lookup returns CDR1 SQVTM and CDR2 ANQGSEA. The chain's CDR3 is CSVELGTGLLTDTQYF. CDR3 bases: TGCAGCGTTGAATTAGGGACGGGACTGCTCACAGATACGCAGTATTTT.

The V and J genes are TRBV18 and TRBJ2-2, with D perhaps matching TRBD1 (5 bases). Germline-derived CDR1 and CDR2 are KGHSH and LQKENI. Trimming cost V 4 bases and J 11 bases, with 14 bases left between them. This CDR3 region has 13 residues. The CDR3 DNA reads TGTGCCAGCTCACGGGTTTGGGGCGCCGAGCTGTTTTTT. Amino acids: CASSRVWGAELFF. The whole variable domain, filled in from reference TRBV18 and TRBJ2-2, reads NAGVMQNPRHLVRRRGQEARLRCSPMKGHSHVYWYRQLPEEGLKFMVYLQKENIIDESGMPKERFSAEFPKEGPSILRIQQVVRGDSAAYFCASSRVWGAELFFGEGSRLTVL.

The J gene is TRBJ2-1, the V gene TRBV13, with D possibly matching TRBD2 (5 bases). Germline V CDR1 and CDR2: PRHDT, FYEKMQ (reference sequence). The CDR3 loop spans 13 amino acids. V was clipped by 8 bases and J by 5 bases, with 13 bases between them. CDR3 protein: CASGWRGHNEQFF. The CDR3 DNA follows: TGTGCCAGCGGGTGGAGAGGGCACAATGAGCAGTTCTTC.

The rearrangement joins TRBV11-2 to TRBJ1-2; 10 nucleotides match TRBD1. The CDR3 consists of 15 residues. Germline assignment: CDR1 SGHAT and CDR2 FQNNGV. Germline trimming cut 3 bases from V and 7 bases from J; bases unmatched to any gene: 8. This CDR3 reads CASSLGSTGGCGYTF. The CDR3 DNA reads TGTGCCAGCAGCTTGGGATCGACAGGGGGCTGTGGCTACACCTTC.

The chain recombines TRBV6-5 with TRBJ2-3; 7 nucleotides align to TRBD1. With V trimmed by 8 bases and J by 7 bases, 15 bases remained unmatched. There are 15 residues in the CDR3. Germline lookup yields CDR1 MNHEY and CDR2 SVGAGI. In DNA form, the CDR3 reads TGTGCCAGCGGTCGGGACAGCTATTTTCTTAATACGCAGTATTTT. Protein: CASGRDSYFLNTQYF.

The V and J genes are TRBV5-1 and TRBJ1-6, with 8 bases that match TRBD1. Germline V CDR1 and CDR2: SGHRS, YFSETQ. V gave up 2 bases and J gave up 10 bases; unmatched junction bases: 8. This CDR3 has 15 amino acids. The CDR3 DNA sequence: TGCGCCAGCAGCTTTGACAGGGGTGCCGGGTCACCCCTCCACTTT. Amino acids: CASSFDRGAGSPLHF.

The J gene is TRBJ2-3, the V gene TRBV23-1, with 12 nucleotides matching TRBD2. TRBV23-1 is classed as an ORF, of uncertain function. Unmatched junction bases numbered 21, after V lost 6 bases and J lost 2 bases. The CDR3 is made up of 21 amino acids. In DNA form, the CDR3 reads TGCGCCAGCAGGATCGCTCGGACTAGCGGGACCCAAGAAAAACACACAGATACGCAGTATTTT. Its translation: CASRIARTSGTQEKHTDTQYF.

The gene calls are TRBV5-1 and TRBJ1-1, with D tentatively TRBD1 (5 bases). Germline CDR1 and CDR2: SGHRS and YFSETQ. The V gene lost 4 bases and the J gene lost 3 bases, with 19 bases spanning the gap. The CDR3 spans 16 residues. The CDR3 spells CASSPQGRGLDTEAFF. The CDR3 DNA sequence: TGCGCCAGCAGCCCCCAAGGTAGGGGTCTGGACACTGAAGCTTTCTTT.

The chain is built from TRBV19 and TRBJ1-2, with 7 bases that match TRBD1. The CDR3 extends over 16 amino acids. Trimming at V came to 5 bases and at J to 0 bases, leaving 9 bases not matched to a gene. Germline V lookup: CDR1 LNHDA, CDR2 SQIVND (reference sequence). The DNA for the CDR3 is TGTGCCAGTAGTGTACACCAGGGGGGAGCTAACTATGGCTACACCTTC. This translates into CASSVHQGGANYGYTF.

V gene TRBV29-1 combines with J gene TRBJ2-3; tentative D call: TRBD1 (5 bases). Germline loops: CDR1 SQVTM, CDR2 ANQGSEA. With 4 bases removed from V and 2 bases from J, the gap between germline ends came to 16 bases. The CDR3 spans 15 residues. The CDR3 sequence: CSVVLWGELTDTQYF. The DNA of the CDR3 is TGCAGCGTTGTCCTATGGGGCGAACTCACAGATACGCAGTATTTT.

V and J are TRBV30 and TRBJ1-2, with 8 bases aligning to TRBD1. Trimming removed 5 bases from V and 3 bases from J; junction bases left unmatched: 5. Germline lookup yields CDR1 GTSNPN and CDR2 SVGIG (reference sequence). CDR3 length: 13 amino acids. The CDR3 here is CAWARQGYYGYTF. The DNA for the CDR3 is TGTGCCTGGGCCAGACAGGGGTACTATGGCTACACCTTC. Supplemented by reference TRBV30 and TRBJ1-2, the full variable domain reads SQTIHQWPATLVQPVGSPLSLECTVEGTSNPNLYWYRQAAGRGLQLLFYSVGIGQISSEVPQNLSASRPQDRQFILSSKKLLLSDSGFYLCAWARQGYYGYTFGSGTRLTVV.

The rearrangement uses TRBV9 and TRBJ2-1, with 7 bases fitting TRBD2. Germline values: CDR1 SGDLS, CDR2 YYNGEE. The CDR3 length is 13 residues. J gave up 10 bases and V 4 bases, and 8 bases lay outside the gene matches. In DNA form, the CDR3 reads TGTGCCAGCAGCTCTCCCTGGGGGGGGGAGCAGTTCTTC. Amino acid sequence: CASSSPWGGEQFF.

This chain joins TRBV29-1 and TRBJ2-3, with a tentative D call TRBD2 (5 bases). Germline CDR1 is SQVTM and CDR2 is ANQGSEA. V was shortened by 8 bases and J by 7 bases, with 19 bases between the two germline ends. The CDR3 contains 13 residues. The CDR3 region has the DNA TGCAGCCACCCCACCAGCGGAACACATACGCAGTATTTT. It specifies CSHPTSGTHTQYF.

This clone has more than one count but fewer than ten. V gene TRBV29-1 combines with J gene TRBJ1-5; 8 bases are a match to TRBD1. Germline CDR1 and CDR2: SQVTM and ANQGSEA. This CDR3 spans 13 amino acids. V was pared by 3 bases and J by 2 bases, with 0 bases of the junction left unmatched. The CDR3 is CSVEDRGNQPQHF. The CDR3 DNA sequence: TGCAGCGTTGAGGACAGGGGCAATCAGCCCCAGCATTTT.

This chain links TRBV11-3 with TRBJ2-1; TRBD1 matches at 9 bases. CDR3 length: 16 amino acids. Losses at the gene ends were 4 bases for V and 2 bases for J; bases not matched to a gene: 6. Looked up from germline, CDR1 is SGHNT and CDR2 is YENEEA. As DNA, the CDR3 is TGTGCCAGCAGCTCAGAAAGGACAGGGGCCTACAATGAGCAGTTCTTC. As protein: CASSSERTGAYNEQFF.